This T cell receptor beta chain was obtained from a study of blood T cell repertoires in COVID-19. Study details: There were acute and convalescent COVID-19 samples, and they came from the United States, Italy and Spain. PBMCs, B-cell-depleted T cells, or T cells were the source of the cDNA or gDNA that made up the material.

The germline V gene encodes CDR1 SGHAT and CDR2 FQNNGV. The CDR3 consists of 18 residues. Trimming stripped 4 bases from V and 0 bases from J, with 21 bases between. In Seattle, patients joined the study during active infection and were tracked longitudinally. In the authors' workflow: Counts of nucleated cells, estimated from reference gene primer amplification, were obtained. Method: immunoSEQ multiplex PCR; TCRdb's copy keeps in-frame clones and lacks some. That table supplies the V and J calls and clone size; D and trimming were determined from the DNA. In the table there are approximately 150,000 clones, 84% of which are singletons.

The sequenced material came from peripheral blood. The genes are TRBV11-2 and TRBJ1-1; D might be TRBD1 (6 bases). This receptor was obtained from a man under 40 with COVID-19, enrolled during active disease. CDR3 coding DNA: TGTGCCAGCAGCTCACAATTACAGGGATGGAATATGAACACTGAAGCTTTCTTT. It yields the protein CASSSQLQGWNMNTEAFF.